The T cell receptor (beta chain) under discussion was sequenced for a study of vaccination effects on CD4 cells after COVID-19 (dated 2022 in TCRdb). For context, the study as a whole: Each participant got two doses of an mRNA SARS-CoV-2 vaccine, either BNT162b2 or mRNA-1273. Pre-vaccine samples were collected from a couple of convalescent patients 16 days and one week before the first dose, corresponding to 142 and 148 days after COVID-19 diagnosis. SARS-CoV-2 spike-specific CD4+ TCR repertoires from before and after mRNA vaccination were compared in COVID-19 convalescent patients and in infection-naive vaccine recipients. A total of over nine COVID-19 convalescent patients and several SARS-CoV-2-naive healthy vaccine recipients were included in the full study. The Oncomine TCR Beta short-read assay on an Illumina iSeq 100 was used to sequence cultures from other donors in the study. Points the paper makes about the study in general: Limitations of the study were the small number of convalescent patients and the absence of early post-infection timepoints. Among convalescent patients, the spike-reactive repertoire after vaccination was made up mainly of new vaccine-induced clones that were largely distinct from the clones induced by infection. Clones induced by infection and clones induced by vaccination both contracted markedly at late timepoints after vaccination, which fits with T cell responses waning over time.

The CDR3, from cysteine to phenylalanine, totals 16 residues. The retained sequence is limited to the CDR3, 48 bases, with the frame set at the first base. The germline V gene specifies SGHTA as CDR1 and FQGNSA as CDR2. V is trimmed back by 1 base and J by 1 base, and the junction contains 5 bases that no gene match accounts for. In the case of this clone: Its antigen is currently not known. No per-base quality is available; no much larger clone lies one base away.

Receptors were amplified or captured by the immunoSEQ multiplex PCR assay. DNA from the cultured and isolated CD4+ T cells underwent TCR beta CDR3 sequencing. The study's processing was this. Non-productive TCR sequences were discarded, and reads were trimmed to the CDR3 region, with only CDR3s of 7 or more amino acids retained. Antigen-specific clonotypes were identified with the MANAFEST web app by comparing expansion in peptide wells against reference cultures. Positive clones required FDR<0.05 expansion versus reference and all other wells, odds ratio above 5, and frequency above 0.1% in two replicate wells. Cross-reactive clonotypes were defined as significantly expanded in SARS-CoV-2 spike wells and in at least one common cold coronavirus spike condition. CDR3 similarity was assessed by Levenshtein distance with the stringdist R package, and unrooted trees were built with ape in R 3.6.1. Drawn from immuneACCESS, this table holds only the in-frame rearrangements with V and J called that TCRdb kept. Clones are partly lost; checked studies trace under half to an unresolved V gene and leave the rest unexplained. V and J calls and clone size come straight from that table; D and trimming were deduced from the DNA. The sample table records about 27,000 clones; around three quarters of these occur just once. Of the sample, around 15% falls within the top ten clones.

The ViraFEST assay stimulated PBMC with viral peptide pools and then used TCR sequencing to identify antigen-specific CD4+ T cell clonotypes by expansion. After approximately eleven days of culture, CD4+ T cells were isolated with the EasySep CD4+ T cell isolation kit. PCR-confirmed SARS-CoV-2 infection had occurred in convalescent patients between March and December 2020, before the Alpha, Beta and Delta variants emerged in the United States. Each well held two million PBMC cultured in IMDM containing approximately 5.3% human AB serum, about 10 IU/ml IL-2 and gentamicin, along with approximately 10 ug/ml peptides. Half of the culture medium was replaced with fresh IL-2-containing medium on days 3 and 7. Unless noted otherwise, every peptide stimulation condition was cultured in triplicate wells. PBMC were separated from whole blood using Ficoll-Paque Plus gradient centrifugation and were then either cryopreserved at -140C or used fresh. The overlapping peptide pools covered the spike proteins of SARS-CoV-2 as well as those of the common cold coronaviruses HCoV-NL63, HCoV-OC43 and HCoV-229E. The QIAamp micro DNA kit was used to extract genomic DNA from the cultured CD4+ T cells.

The sequences come from CD4+ T cells from PBMCs cultured with HCoV-NL63 spike peptides, collected before COVID-19 vaccination. The intended sense of this specimen's cell subset or site label: HCoV-NL63 spike overlapping peptide pool stimulation. This sequence originates from a human donor who had a prior SARS-CoV-2 infection. The sequence links TRBV7-2 to TRBJ1-1; TRBD1 fits 8 bases in the junction. The DNA is as follows: TGTGCCAGCAGCTTAGTAGGGACAGGTTCGAACACTGAAGCTTTCTTT. It specifies CASSLVGTGSNTEAFF.